These 10 T cell receptor beta chains came from one sample sequenced in a study of blood T cells in healthy people across ages. It was with a sample-barcoded 5' primer and a J-beta primer mix that a second PCR of roughly 7 to 12 cycles was run. TCRdb redid the calling of the 5' RACE reads with MiXCR, one entry per CDR3 protein. Seen here are 700,000 or so distinct CDR3 sequences, about a fifth observed once, and the top ten hold about 20%. The specimen sequenced was blood. These receptor sequences come from a man aged 65-85 years in good health.

The chain combines TRBV6-1 with TRBJ1-1; 10 nucleotides match TRBD1. The CDR3 loop spans 16 amino acids. J lost 4 bases, V lost 5 bases, and 10 bases had no gene match. The germline CDR1 and CDR2 sequences are MNHNS and SASEGT. For the CDR3, the DNA is TGTGCCAGCAGTACCCCTAGACAGGGGGCGACCACTGAAGCTTTCTTT. Protein: CASSTPRQGATTEAFF.

This clonotype has only one observation. The J gene is TRBJ2-5, the V gene TRBV27; D is unresolved. The DNA end is a closer match to TRBJ2-7, so the J assignment may be wrong. Germline V gene sequence: CDR1 MNHEY, CDR2 SMNVEV (reference sequence). The CDR3 consists of 13 residues. CDR3 residues: CASSFSIGYEQYV. The CDR3 DNA is TGTGCCAGCAGTTTCTCGATAGGTTACGAGCAGTACGTC.

This clonotype was detected a few times. The rearrangement uses TRBV28 and TRBJ2-7; 7 positions agree with TRBD1. V shed 6 bases, J shed 2 bases, and the junction held 4 bases outside the gene matches. Germline CDR1 and CDR2: MDHEN and SYDVKM. The CDR3 consists of 13 residues. The CDR3 protein is CASSGTATYEQYF. The DNA of the CDR3 is TGTGCCAGCAGCGGGACAGCGACCTACGAGCAGTACTTC.

This clonotype was observed a few times. The chain is built from TRBV2 and TRBJ1-1, with no clear D. The CDR3 runs to 13 residues. V lost 4 bases and J lost 1, with 7 bases in between. CDR1 SNHLY and CDR2 FYNNEI come from the germline V gene. CDR3 amino acids: CASSATPNTEAFF. In nucleotides, the CDR3 is TGTGCCAGCAGTGCCACACCGAACACTGAAGCTTTCTTT.

V is TRBV18 and J is TRBJ2-1; 12 bases agree with TRBD2. The trim removed 1 base at V and 0 bases at J, leaving 7 bases unmatched. Germline CDR1 and CDR2: KGHSH and LQKENI. CDR3 length equals 19 residues. The CDR3 sequence: CASSPLGTSGLSSYNEQFF. Written as DNA, the CDR3 is TGTGCCAGCTCACCACTCGGGACTAGCGGGTTAAGCTCCTACAATGAGCAGTTCTTC.

CDR3 sequence: CASSDRAQETQYF. The CDR3 DNA reads TGTGCCAGCTCTGACAGGGCGCAAGAGACCCAGTACTTC. The J gene is TRBJ2-5, the V gene TRBV18; 7 bases map to TRBD1. Trimming took 6 bases from V and 2 from J; bases not matched to a gene: 3. CDR3 length: 13 residues. The germline V gene encodes CDR1 KGHSH and CDR2 LQKENI.

This clonotype was counted a few times. This chain uses TRBV7-6 with TRBJ2-3; TRBD2 aligns across 11 bases. With 0 bases clipped from V and 0 bases from J, the junction kept 8 bases outside the gene matches. Germline V gene data show CDR1 as SGHVS and CDR2 as FNYEAQ. This CDR3 region has 19 residues. The chain's CDR3 is CASSLAVGTSGISTDTQYF. CDR3 bases: TGTGCCAGCAGCTTAGCTGTGGGGACTAGCGGAATCAGCACAGATACGCAGTATTTT.

This clonotype appeared a few times. The genes are TRBV20-1 and TRBJ2-5; possibly TRBD2 for D (6 bases). The CDR3 has 14 residues. Germline-derived CDR1 and CDR2 are DFQATT and SNEGSKA (reference sequence). With 6 bases removed from V and 5 bases from J, the gap between germline ends came to 19 bases. The CDR3 reads CSARAGFLRETQYF. The CDR3 nucleotides read TGCAGTGCCCGAGCGGGCTTCCTACGGGAGACCCAGTACTTC.

This rearrangement joins TRBV14 to TRBJ1-5; 7 nucleotides match TRBD1. CDR1 is SGHDN, CDR2 FVKESK, per germline. The V gene end was trimmed by 2 bases and the J gene end by 11 bases; junction bases not matched to a gene: 18. CDR3 size: 17 residues. The DNA of the CDR3 is TGTGCCAGCAGCCAACCAATCGGGCCCTCGACAGGGAAGGCCCAGCATTTT. Residues: CASSQPIGPSTGKAQHF.

The chain carries TRBV2 and TRBJ1-1; 7 positions agree with TRBD1. The V gene end was trimmed by 6 bases and the J gene end by 3 bases; junction bases not matched to a gene: 7. Germline loops: CDR1 SNHLY, CDR2 FYNNEI. The CDR3 has 14 amino acids. The CDR3 spells CASSSTGWDTEAFF. The CDR3 DNA sequence: TGTGCCAGCAGCTCGACAGGGTGGGACACTGAAGCTTTCTTT.